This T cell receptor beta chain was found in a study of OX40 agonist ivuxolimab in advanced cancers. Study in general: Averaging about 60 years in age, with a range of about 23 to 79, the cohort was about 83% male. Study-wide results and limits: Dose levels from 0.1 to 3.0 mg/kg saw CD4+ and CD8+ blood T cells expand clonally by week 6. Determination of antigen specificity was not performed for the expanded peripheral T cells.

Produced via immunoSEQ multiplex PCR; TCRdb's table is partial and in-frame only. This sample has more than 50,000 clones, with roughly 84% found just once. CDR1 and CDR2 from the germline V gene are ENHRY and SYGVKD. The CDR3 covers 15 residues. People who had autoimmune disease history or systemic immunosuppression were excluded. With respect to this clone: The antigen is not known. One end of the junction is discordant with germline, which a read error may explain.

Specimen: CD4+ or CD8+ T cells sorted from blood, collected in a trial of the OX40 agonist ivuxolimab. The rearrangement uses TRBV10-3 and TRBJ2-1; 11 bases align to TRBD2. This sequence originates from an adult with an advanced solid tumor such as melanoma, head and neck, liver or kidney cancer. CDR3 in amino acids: CASSSGRGLQNEQFF. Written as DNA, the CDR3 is TGCGCCAGCAGTAGCGGGAGGGGACTACAGAATGAGCAGTTCTTC.